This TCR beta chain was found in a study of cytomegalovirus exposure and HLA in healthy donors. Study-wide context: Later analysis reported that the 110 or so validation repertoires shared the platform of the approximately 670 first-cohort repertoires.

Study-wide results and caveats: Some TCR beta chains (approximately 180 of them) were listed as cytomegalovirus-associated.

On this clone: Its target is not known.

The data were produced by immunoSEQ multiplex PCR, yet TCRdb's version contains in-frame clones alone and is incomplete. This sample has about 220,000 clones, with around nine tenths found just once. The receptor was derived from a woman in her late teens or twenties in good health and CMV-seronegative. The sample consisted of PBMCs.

The CDR3 sequence: CASSPPSRETQYF. CDR3 DNA: TGTGCCAGCTCACCACCATCTCGAGAGACCCAGTACTTC. The chain has TRBV18 and TRBJ2-5; D is undetermined. The CDR3 totals 13 residues. V was clipped by 0 bases and J by 4 bases, with 6 bases between them. CDR1 and CDR2 (germline): KGHSH, LQKENI. Full variable domain (rest looked up from reference TRBV18 and TRBJ2-5): NAGVMQNPRHLVRRRGQEARLRCSPMKGHSHVYWYRQLPEEGLKFMVYLQKENIIDESGMPKERFSAEFPKEGPSILRIQQVVRGDSAAYFCASSPPSRETQYFGPGTRLLVL.